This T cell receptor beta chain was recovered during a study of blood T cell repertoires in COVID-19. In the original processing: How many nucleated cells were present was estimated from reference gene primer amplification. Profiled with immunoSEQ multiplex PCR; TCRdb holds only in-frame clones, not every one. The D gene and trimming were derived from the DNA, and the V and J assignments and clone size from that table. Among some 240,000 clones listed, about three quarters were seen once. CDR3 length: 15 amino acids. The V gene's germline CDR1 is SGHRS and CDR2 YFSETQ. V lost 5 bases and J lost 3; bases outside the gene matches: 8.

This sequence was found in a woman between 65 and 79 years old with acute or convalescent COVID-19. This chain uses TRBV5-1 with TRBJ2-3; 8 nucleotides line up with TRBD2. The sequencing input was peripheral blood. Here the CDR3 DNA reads TGCGCCAGCAGGAATCGTGGCGGGGGGACAGATACGCAGTATTTT. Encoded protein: CASRNRGGGTDTQYF.